This is a list of T cell receptor beta chains from one sample in a study of cytomegalovirus exposure and HLA in healthy donors. Method: immunoSEQ multiplex PCR; TCRdb's copy keeps in-frame clones and lacks some. Of 150,000 to 250,000 clones in the sample, roughly 81% were seen once. Sequenced input: PBMCs. Receptor source: a young woman in good health and CMV-seronegative. The CDR3 runs from the conserved cysteine through the conserved F or W.

TRBJ2-5	TRBV4-2	CASSPTRGGETQYF
TRBJ2-7	TRBV6-5	CASSYVAVAYEQYF
TRBJ2-7	TRBV14	CASSQGRWGLYEQYF
TRBJ2-3	TRBV29-1	CSVEPATGATDTQYF
TRBJ2-1	TRBV19	CASKPLTRTGSRNSGNEQFF
TRBJ2-7	TRBV5-1	CASSEASGSSYEQYF
TRBJ2-7	TRBV30	CAWGTGAYEQYF
TRBJ1-3	TRBV29-1	CSGTYAGNTIYF
TRBJ1-5	TRBV7-8	CASSNRQDYSNQPQHF
TRBJ2-1	TRBV28	CASRLLDREVGNEQFF
TRBJ1-5	TRBV28	CASSFVWGGGGNQPQHF
TRBJ2-7	TRBV19	CASSISGTGGYEQYF
TRBJ2-7	TRBV28	CASSFPGDSYEQYF
TRBJ2-2	TRBV7-6	CASSSTLGTGELFF
TRBJ2-5	TRBV10-3	CAISESRETQYF
TRBJ1-6	TRBV7-9	CASSPPSGEQSPLHF
TRBJ1-5	TRBV19	CASSTRQAVLGNQPQHF
TRBJ2-7	TRBV27	CASRTGPRHSYEQYF
TRBJ2-7	TRBV6-5	CASRLEPLSYEQYF
TRBJ1-2	TRBV14	CASSPRQGSGYGYTF
TRBJ1-2	TRBV30	CAWTSRRGYTF
TRBJ2-5	TRBV30	CAWSVPGTGEGTQYF
TRBJ1-2	TRBV5-1	CASSWGQGGYGYTF
TRBJ2-5	TRBV10-3	CAIRPHRGGAQETQYF
TRBJ2-7	TRBV11-2	CASSLPRTGGSRVDEQYF
TRBJ1-5	TRBV6-1	CASSPTGYSNQPQHF
TRBJ2-3	TRBV15	CATSRGRATSSDTQYF
TRBJ1-6	TRBV5-1	CASSGSTGYNSPLHF
TRBJ2-1	TRBV27	CASSLRSTSGVNEQFF
TRBJ1-1	TRBV5-1	CASTLPGQGETEAFF
TRBJ2-7	TRBV2	CASSATSGSYEQYF
TRBJ1-2	TRBV6-5	CASSYDPGGSNYGYTF
TRBJ1-2	TRBV6-5	CASSYGGAHGYTF
TRBJ1-6	TRBV5-1	CASSPPGQGRSPLHF
TRBJ2-3	TRBV5-1	CASSFYGAQLSTDTQYF
TRBJ1-2	TRBV5-5	CASSLGQGRDYGYTF
TRBJ2-1	TRBV28	CASSSRSLRASQRGSYNEQFF
TRBJ2-7	TRBV5-4	CASSFGPVEQYF
TRBJ2-5	TRBV4-2	CASSQGGAGGGAETQYF
TRBJ2-7	TRBV7-9	CASSLEGGEQYF